This entry lists 18 T cell receptor beta chains sequenced from one sample in a study of blood T cell repertoires in COVID-19. Sequencing used immunoSEQ multiplex PCR; TCRdb keeps in-frame clones, though not all of them. This table has under 300,000 clones, around 85% appearing once. Sequenced input: peripheral blood. The receptors were sampled from a man aged 55 to 70 with acute or convalescent COVID-19.

The chain carries TRBV18 and TRBJ1-4, with TRBD1 identical over 7 bases. This CDR3 is built from 15 residues. With V trimmed by 2 bases and J by 5 bases, 5 bases remained unmatched. In germline, CDR1 is KGHSH, CDR2 LQKENI. CDR3 sequence: CASSPGTGENEKLFF. CDR3 sequence (DNA): TGTGCCAGCTCACCAGGAACAGGGGAAAATGAAAAACTGTTTTTT.

The rearrangement uses TRBV27 and TRBJ1-6, with D possibly being TRBD1 (6 bases). The CDR3 contains 15 residues. Germline lookup yields CDR1 MNHEY and CDR2 SMNVEV (reference sequence). V was shortened by 1 base and J by 7 bases, with 11 bases between the two germline ends. CDR3 amino acids: CASSLWDTQNSPLHF. The CDR3 DNA reads as TGTGCCAGCAGTTTATGGGACACTCAGAATTCACCCCTCCACTTT.

The genes are TRBV28 and TRBJ1-1, with 8 nucleotides matching TRBD1. The CDR3 is 16 residues long. In germline, CDR1 is MDHEN, CDR2 SYDVKM. The V gene end was trimmed by 3 bases and the J gene end by 2 bases; junction bases not matched to a gene: 8. For the CDR3, the DNA is TGTGCCAGCAGTTTTCCATCGGGACAGGCAAACACTGAAGCTTTCTTT. Translating it yields CASSFPSGQANTEAFF.

This chain connects TRBV28 to TRBJ1-2; possible D gene TRBD1, 5 bases. The CDR3 covers 15 residues. The V and J ends lost 2 bases and 10 bases respectively, with 20 bases between them. Germline values: CDR1 MDHEN, CDR2 SYDVKM. In nucleotides, the CDR3 is TGTGCCAGCAGTTTAGATGGGGCCGCCCTTATCGACTACACCTTC. The encoded protein is CASSLDGAALIDYTF.

This chain joins TRBV7-9 and TRBJ2-3; the D gene is possibly TRBD1 (6 bases). This CDR3 region has 17 residues. Germline CDR1 and CDR2: SEHNR and FQNEAQ (reference sequence). V lost 5 bases, J lost 4 bases, and 22 bases lay in between. As DNA, the CDR3 is TGTGCCAGCAGCGCTATTCGGGACACCAAAACTGCAGATACGCAGTATTTT. Translation gives CASSAIRDTKTADTQYF.

This clone was found many times. The V and J genes are TRBV28 and TRBJ1-2; TRBD1 agrees at 11 bases. V shed 3 bases, J shed 4 bases, and the junction held 7 bases outside the gene matches. This CDR3 spans 16 amino acids. Germline CDR1 and CDR2: MDHEN and SYDVKM. The CDR3 reads CASSLIGTGGSYGYTF. In DNA, the CDR3 is TGTGCCAGCAGTTTGATCGGGACAGGGGGTAGCTATGGCTACACCTTC.

The CDR3, as DNA: TGTGCCAGCAGAAACAAGCGGTTAACAGATACGCAGTATTTT. This sequence encodes CASRNKRLTDTQYF. J is TRBJ2-3 and V is TRBV6-5, with D maybe TRBD2 (5 bases). CDR3 length equals 14 residues. Trimming cost V 6 bases and J 3 bases, with 13 bases left between them. Germline CDR1 reads MNHEY; CDR2 reads SVGAGI.

The V gene is TRBV7-6, the J gene TRBJ2-7, with 8 bases that match TRBD1. Germline lookup yields CDR1 SGHVS and CDR2 FNYEAQ. CDR3 length: 14 residues. The junction had 4 bases not matched to a gene; V was cut back by 3 bases and J by 3 bases. CDR3 nucleotide sequence: TGTGCCAGCAGCTTCAAGACAGGGGACTACGAGCAGTACTTC. Translation: CASSFKTGDYEQYF.

CDR3 amino acids: CASSDVYEQYF. The CDR3 DNA is TGTGCCAGCAGTGACGTCTACGAGCAGTACTTC. The chain employs TRBV25-1 and TRBJ2-7, with no clear D. CDR3 length: 11 amino acids. Germline-derived CDR1 and CDR2 are MGHDK and SYGVNS. V was cut by 3 bases and J by 3 bases, with 3 bases left in between.

The chain has TRBV2 and TRBJ1-2, with unresolved D. The CDR3 totals 13 residues. Germline V gene sequence: CDR1 SNHLY, CDR2 FYNNEI. The germline V and J ends were trimmed by 6 bases and 6 bases, with 14 bases remaining between them. CDR3 in amino acids: CASRAAAGHGYTF. In DNA form, the CDR3 reads TGTGCCAGCAGGGCCGCCGCGGGTCATGGCTACACCTTC. The whole variable domain, filled in from reference TRBV2 and TRBJ1-2, reads EPEVTQTPSHQVTQMGQEVILRCVPISNHLYFYWYRQILGQKVEFLVSFYNNEISEKSEIFDDQFSVERPDGSNFTLKIRSTKLEDSAMYFCASRAAAGHGYTFGSGTRLTVV.

The rearrangement joins TRBV28 to TRBJ2-3; D possibly corresponds to TRBD2 (6 bases). The germline CDR1 and CDR2 sequences are MDHEN and SYDVKM. CDR3 length: 15 residues. V shed 5 bases and J shed 1 base, with 13 bases lying between them. CDR3 coding DNA: TGTGCCAGCAGTGTCCCGGGAGCGGGCACAGATACGCAGTATTTT. It specifies CASSVPGAGTDTQYF.

This clone appeared a few times. The chain joins TRBV3-1 (or the pseudogene TRBV3-2) to TRBJ2-1, with unresolved D. This CDR3 contains 15 residues. Per the germline V gene, CDR1 is LGHDT and CDR2 is YNNKEL (reference sequence). With 4 bases removed from V and 3 bases from J, the gap between germline ends came to 13 bases. This chain's CDR3 is CASSPEVLYYNEQFF. The CDR3 coding sequence is TGTGCCAGCAGCCCCGAGGTACTGTACTACAATGAGCAGTTCTTC.

This clone showed up just once. This sequence joins TRBV6-5 and TRBJ1-5, with TRBD1 matching 7 bases. The germline CDR1 and CDR2 sequences are MNHEY and SVGAGI. V lost 8 bases and J lost 1; bases outside the gene matches: 2. CDR3 size: 13 residues. This chain's CDR3 is CASAGGSNQPQHF. The CDR3 DNA sequence: TGTGCCAGCGCAGGGGGGAGCAATCAGCCCCAGCATTTT.

This chain joins TRBV4-2 and TRBJ2-1; 10 bases are shared with TRBD2. Germline CDR1 reads LGHNA; CDR2 reads YNFKEQ. With V trimmed by 4 bases and J by 6 bases, 6 bases remained unmatched. The CDR3 runs 15 residues. CDR3 sequence (DNA): TGTGCCAGCAGCCGGCTAGCGGGAGAAGGCAATGAGCAGTTCTTC. It translates to CASSRLAGEGNEQFF.

The rearrangement links TRBV5-5 to TRBJ1-5; tentative D call: TRBD1 (6 bases). Germline V gene data show CDR1 as SGHKS and CDR2 as YYEKEE (reference sequence). The CDR3 contains 15 residues. Deletions cut 4 bases from V and 6 bases from J, with 17 bases between. CDR3 amino acids: CASSPYYREGQPQHF. Written as DNA, the CDR3 is TGTGCCAGCAGCCCCTATTACAGGGAAGGTCAGCCCCAGCATTTT. Full variable domain (remainder filled in from reference TRBV5-5 and TRBJ1-5): DAGVTQSPTHLIKTRGQQVTLRCSPISGHKSVSWYQQVLGQGPQFIFQYYEKEERGRGNFPDRFSARQFPNYSSELNVNALLLGDSALYLCASSPYYREGQPQHFGDGTRLSIL.

This chain connects TRBV9 to TRBJ1-3, with 8 bases matching TRBD1. CDR1 is SGDLS and CDR2 is YYNGEE in the germline V gene. The V and J ends lost 4 bases and 7 bases, in that order; junction bases with no gene match: 13. The CDR3 is made up of 16 amino acids. CDR3 sequence: CASSRDPGQGSNTIYF. For the CDR3, the DNA is TGTGCCAGCAGCAGAGACCCCGGACAGGGTTCGAACACCATATATTTT.

The V gene is TRBV19, the J gene TRBJ1-5; no reliable D call. The V gene's germline CDR1 is LNHDA and CDR2 SQIVND (reference sequence). The length of the CDR3 is 16 residues. Trimming removed 1 base from V and 3 bases from J, with 13 bases in between. DNA of the CDR3: TGTGCCAGTAGTATAGGCTCCAATGAGAACAATCAGCCCCAGCATTTT. The encoded protein is CASSIGSNENNQPQHF.

The count of this clone is one. The chain uses TRBV11-1 and TRBJ1-2; TRBD1 is a possible D gene (5 bases). Germline loops: CDR1 SGHAT, CDR2 FQDESV (reference sequence). The CDR3 runs to 16 residues. V lost 4 bases and J lost 2, with 17 bases in between. In DNA form, the CDR3 reads TGTGCCAGCAGCTCCCCCGACCCGACAGAAAACTATGGCTACACCTTC. This sequence encodes CASSSPDPTENYGYTF.